This T cell receptor (beta chain) was recorded in a study of control samples from healthy donors and cancer patients (dated by TCRdb to the early 2020s). Library preparation was by the immunoSEQ multiplex PCR assay. The clones in this table, taken by TCRdb from immuneACCESS, are in-frame only. Not every clone is retained; where verified, under half of the shortfall comes from an unresolved V gene, and the cause of the rest is unknown. Within this sample are about 75,000 clones, with around 94% of them counted one time only. The ten largest account for roughly 6.1% of the sample. On this clone: The antigen this receptor binds is unknown. It has no much larger one-base neighbor in the sample; base qualities were not kept.

The CDR3, cysteine through phenylalanine, is 13 amino acids long. Just CDR3 DNA is preserved here, 39 bases in frame from base 1. Between the V and J ends, shortened by 10 bases and 8 bases respectively, the junction contains 20 bases. Taken from the germline V gene, the CDR1 and CDR2 loops are WSHSY and SAAADI. Sequencing was carried out using blood. The chain links TRBV10-2 with TRBJ1-2, and possibly TRBD1, on 6 matching bases. The TCR sequence derives from a woman aged 40 to 50 in good health. The CDR3 sequence is CATTPQGSGGYTF. The DNA reads as follows: TGCGCCACCACCCCCCAGGGGAGCGGAGGCTACACCTTC.